This section outlines one T cell receptor (beta chain) sequence together with its context. Clones were sequenced by immunoSEQ multiplex PCR, and TCRdb holds only the in-frame ones, with some missing. This table holds roughly 2,300,000 clones, around 92% found once. This entry belongs to a study of shared clonotypes between healthy human individuals. Study context: Participating donors consisted of two women and a few men aged 18 to 49. Each donor contributed plates that comprised three CD4 naive, three CD4 memory, two CD8 naive and one CD8 memory.

V was shortened by 5 bases and J by 5 bases, with 13 bases between the two germline ends. This CDR3 is built from 13 residues. The germline V gene encodes CDR1 SQVTM and CDR2 ANQGSEA. The TCR sequence derives from a man aged 18 to 29 in good health. Some clones in this sample may be carry-over from other donors' samples. V and J are TRBV29-1 and TRBJ1-5; TRBD1 might be the D (6 bases). The sequencing input was naive CD4+ T cells from PBMCs. This sample's subset: CD45RA+ positively selected. CDR3 protein: CSVLTGPYQPQHF. The CDR3 region has the DNA TGCAGCGTTTTGACAGGCCCCTATCAGCCCCAGCATTTT.